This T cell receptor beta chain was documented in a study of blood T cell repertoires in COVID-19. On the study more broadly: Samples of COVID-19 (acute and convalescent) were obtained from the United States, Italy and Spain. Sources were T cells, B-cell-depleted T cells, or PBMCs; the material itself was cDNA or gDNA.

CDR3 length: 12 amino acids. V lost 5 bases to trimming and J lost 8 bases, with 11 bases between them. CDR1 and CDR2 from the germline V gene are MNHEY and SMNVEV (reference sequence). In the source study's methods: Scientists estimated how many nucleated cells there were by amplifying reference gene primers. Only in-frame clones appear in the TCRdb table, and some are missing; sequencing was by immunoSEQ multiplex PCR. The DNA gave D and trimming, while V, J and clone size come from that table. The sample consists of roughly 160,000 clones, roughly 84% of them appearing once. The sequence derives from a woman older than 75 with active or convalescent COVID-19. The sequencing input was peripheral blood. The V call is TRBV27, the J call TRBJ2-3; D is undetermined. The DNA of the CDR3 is TGTGCCAGCAGTGGGCTTACCGGTACGCAGTATTTT. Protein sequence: CASSGLTGTQYF.